This T cell receptor beta chain was profiled in a study of Tregs in tolerant kidney transplant recipients. The CDR3 runs 16 residues. CDR1 is SGHDT, CDR2 YYEEEE, per germline. V lost 0 bases to trimming and J lost 4 bases, with 14 bases between them. Repertoires were generated with immunoSEQ multiplex PCR, while TCRdb's copy carries only in-frame clones and drops some. This table holds tens of thousands of clones, 90% to 95% found once. Sequencing was carried out using CD8+ T cells from blood. The sequence came from a human donor in good health. The chain couples TRBV5-6 to TRBJ1-5, with D possibly TRBD1 on 6 matching bases. This CDR3 is CASSLGAGAINQPQHF. CDR3 nucleotide sequence: TGTGCCAGCAGCTTGGGGGCAGGGGCCATTAATCAGCCCCAGCATTTT.